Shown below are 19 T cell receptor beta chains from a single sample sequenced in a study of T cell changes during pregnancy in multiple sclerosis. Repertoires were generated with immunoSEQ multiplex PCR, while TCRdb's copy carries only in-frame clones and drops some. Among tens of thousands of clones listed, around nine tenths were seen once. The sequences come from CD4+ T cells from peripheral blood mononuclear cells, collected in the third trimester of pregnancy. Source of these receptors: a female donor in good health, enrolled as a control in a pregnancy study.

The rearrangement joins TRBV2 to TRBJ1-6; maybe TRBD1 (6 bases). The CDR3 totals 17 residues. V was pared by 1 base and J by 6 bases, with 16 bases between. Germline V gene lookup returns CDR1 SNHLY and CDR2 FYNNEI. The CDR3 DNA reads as TGTGCCAGCAGTGAAGGAGGTTGGCCAGGGGCTAATTCACCCCTCCACTTT. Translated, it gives CASSEGGWPGANSPLHF.

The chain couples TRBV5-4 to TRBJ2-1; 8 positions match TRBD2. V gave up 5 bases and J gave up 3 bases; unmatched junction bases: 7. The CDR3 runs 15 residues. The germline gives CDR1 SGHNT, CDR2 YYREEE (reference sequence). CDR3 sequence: CASSLGLADYNEQFF. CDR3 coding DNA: TGTGCCAGCAGTTTAGGACTAGCTGACTACAATGAGCAGTTCTTC.

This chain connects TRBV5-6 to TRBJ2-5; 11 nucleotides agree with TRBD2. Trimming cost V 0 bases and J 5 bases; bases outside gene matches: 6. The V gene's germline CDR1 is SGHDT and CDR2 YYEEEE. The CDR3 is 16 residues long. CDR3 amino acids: CASSLGVSGGAETQYF. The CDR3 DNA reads TGTGCCAGCAGCTTGGGGGTTAGCGGGGGGGCGGAGACCCAGTACTTC.

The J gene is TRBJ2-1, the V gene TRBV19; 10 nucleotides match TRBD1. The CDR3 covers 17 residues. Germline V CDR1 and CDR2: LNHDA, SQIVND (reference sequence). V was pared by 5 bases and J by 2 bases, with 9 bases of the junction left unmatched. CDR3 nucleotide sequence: TGTGCCAGTAGTGATAGGGACAGGGGAACGACCTACAATGAGCAGTTCTTC. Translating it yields CASSDRDRGTTYNEQFF.

CDR3 loop: CASLAEQGNYGYTF. DNA for the CDR3: TGTGCCAGCCTCGCGGAACAGGGGAACTATGGCTACACCTTC. The genes are TRBV2 and TRBJ1-2, with 7 bases aligning to TRBD1. Germline-derived CDR1 and CDR2 are SNHLY and FYNNEI. V trimming: 8 bases; J trimming: 2 bases; junction bases outside the gene matches: 8. This CDR3 region has 14 residues.

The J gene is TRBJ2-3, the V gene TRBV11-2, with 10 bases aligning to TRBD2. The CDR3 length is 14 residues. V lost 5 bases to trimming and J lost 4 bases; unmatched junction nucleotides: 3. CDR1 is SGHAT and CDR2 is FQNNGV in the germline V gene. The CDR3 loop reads CASSPGLAADTQYF. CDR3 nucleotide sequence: TGTGCCAGCAGCCCCGGACTAGCGGCAGATACGCAGTATTTT.

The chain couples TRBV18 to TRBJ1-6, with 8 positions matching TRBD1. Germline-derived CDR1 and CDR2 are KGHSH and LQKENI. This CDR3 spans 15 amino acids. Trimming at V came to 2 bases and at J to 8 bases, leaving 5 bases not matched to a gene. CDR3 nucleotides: TGTGCCAGCTCACCATCCCCGGACAGGGATTCACCCCTCCACTTT. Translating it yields CASSPSPDRDSPLHF.

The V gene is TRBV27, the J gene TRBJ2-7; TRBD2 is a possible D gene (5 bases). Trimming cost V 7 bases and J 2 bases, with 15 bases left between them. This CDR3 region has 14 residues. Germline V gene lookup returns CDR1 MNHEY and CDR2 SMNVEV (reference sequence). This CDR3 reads CASKPWSGTYEQYF. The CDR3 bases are TGTGCCAGCAAGCCCTGGTCGGGGACCTACGAGCAGTACTTC.

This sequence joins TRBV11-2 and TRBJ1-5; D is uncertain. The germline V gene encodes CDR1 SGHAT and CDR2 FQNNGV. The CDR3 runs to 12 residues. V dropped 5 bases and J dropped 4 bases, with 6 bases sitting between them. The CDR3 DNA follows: TGTGCCAGCAGCGACAAAAATCAGCCCCAGCATTTT. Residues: CASSDKNQPQHF.

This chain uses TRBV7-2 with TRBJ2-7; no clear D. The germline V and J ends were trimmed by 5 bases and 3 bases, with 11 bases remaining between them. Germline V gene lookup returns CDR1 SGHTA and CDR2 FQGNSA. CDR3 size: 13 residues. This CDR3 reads CASSPMAHYEQYF. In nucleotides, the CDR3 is TGTGCCAGCAGCCCCATGGCCCACTACGAGCAGTACTTC.

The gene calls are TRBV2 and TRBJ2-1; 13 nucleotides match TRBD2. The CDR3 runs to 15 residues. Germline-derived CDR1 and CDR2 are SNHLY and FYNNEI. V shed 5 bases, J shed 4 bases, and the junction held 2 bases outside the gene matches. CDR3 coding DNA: TGTGCCAGCAGTAGACTAGCGGGGGGATACAATGAGCAGTTCTTC. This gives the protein CASSRLAGGYNEQFF.

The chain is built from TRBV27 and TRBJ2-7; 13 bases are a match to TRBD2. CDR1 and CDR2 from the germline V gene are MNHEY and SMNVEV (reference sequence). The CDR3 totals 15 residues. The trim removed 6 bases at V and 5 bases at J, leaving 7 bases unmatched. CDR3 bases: TGTGCCAGCAGATTAGGACTAGCGGGAGTTAACGAGCAGTACTTC. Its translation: CASRLGLAGVNEQYF.

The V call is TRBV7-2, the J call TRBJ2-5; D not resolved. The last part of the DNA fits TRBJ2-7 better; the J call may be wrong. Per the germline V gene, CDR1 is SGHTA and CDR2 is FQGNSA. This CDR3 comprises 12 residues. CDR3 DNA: TGTGCCAGCAGCACCCGATATTCCGAGCAGTACTTC. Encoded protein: CASSTRYSEQYF.

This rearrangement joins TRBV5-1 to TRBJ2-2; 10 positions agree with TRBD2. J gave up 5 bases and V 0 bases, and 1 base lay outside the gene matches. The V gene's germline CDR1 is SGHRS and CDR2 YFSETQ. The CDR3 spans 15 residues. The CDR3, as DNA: TGCGCCAGCAGCTTGGAACTAGCGGGGACCGGGGAGCTGTTTTTT. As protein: CASSLELAGTGELFF.

CDR3 residues: CASSPQGPTLSGANVLTF. The CDR3 coding sequence is TGTGCCAGCTCACCACAGGGGCCCACTCTCTCTGGGGCCAACGTCCTGACTTTC. This chain joins TRBV18 and TRBJ2-6, with a possible D match to TRBD1 (5 bases). The CDR3 has 18 residues. Germline values: CDR1 KGHSH, CDR2 LQKENI. Trimming pared 1 base from V and 0 bases from J, leaving 13 bases between. Combining the CDR3 with reference TRBV18 and TRBJ2-6 gives the whole variable domain NAGVMQNPRHLVRRRGQEARLRCSPMKGHSHVYWYRQLPEEGLKFMVYLQKENIIDESGMPKERFSAEFPKEGPSILRIQQVVRGDSAAYFCASSPQGPTLSGANVLTFGAGSRLTVL.

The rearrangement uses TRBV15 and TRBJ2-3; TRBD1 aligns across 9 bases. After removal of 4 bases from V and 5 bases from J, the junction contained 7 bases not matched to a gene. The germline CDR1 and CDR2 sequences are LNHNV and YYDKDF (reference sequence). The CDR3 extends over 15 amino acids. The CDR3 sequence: CATSKDRGYQDTQYF. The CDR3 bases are TGTGCCACCAGCAAGGACAGGGGTTATCAAGATACGCAGTATTTT.

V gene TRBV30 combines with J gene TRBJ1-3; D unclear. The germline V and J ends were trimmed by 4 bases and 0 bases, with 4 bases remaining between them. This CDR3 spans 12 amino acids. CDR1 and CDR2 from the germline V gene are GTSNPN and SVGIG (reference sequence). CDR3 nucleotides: TGTGCCTGGACAAACTCTGGAAACACCATATATTTT. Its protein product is CAWTNSGNTIYF.

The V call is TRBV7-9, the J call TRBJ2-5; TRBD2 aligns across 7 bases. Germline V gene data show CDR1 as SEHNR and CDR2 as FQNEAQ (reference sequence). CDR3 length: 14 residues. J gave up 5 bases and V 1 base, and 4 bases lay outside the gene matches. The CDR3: CASSLGLARETQYF. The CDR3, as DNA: TGTGCCAGCAGCTTAGGACTAGCCAGGGAGACCCAGTACTTC.

CDR3 bases: TGTGCCAGCAGTACCTACCCCCCCGGGACTAGCGGGACACGCTCCTACGAGCAGTACTTC. Its protein product is CASSTYPPGTSGTRSYEQYF. This chain joins TRBV13 and TRBJ2-7; 13 nucleotides agree with TRBD2. Germline lookup yields CDR1 PRHDT and CDR2 FYEKMQ (reference sequence). V lost 6 bases, J lost 0 bases, and 17 bases stayed unmatched. The CDR3 extends over 20 amino acids.